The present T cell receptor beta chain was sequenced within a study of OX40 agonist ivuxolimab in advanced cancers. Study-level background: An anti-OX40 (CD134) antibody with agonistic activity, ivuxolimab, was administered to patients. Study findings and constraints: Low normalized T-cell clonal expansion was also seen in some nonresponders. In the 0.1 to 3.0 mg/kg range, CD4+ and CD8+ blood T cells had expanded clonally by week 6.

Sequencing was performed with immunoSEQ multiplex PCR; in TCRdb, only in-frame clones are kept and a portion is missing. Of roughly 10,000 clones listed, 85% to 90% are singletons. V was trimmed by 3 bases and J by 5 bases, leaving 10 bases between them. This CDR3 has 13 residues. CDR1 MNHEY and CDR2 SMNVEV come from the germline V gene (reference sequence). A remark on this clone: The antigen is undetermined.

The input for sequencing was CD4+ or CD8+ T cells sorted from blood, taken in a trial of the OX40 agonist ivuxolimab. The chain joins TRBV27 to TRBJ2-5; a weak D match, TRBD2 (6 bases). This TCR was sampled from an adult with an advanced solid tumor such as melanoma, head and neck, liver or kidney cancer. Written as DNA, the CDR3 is TGTGCCAGCAGTTTGGAGGGCTCTGAGACCCAGTACTTC. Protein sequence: CASSLEGSETQYF.